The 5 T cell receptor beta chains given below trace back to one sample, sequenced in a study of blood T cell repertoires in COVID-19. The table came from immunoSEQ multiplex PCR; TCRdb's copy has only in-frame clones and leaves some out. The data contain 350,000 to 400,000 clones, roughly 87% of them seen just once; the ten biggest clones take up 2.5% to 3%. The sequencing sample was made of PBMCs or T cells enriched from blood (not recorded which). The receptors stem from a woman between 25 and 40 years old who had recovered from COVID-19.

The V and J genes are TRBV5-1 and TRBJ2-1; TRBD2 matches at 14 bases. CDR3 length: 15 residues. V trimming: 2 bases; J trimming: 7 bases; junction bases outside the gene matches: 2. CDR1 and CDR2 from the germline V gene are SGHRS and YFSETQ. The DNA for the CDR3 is TGCGCCAGCAGCTTCGGGACTAGCGGGAGTAATGAGCAGTTCTTC. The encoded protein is CASSFGTSGSNEQFF.

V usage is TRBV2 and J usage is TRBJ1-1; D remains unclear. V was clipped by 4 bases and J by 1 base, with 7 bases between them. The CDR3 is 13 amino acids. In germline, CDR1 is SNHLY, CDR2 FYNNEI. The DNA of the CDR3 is TGTGCCAGCAGTGCGGCGGGGAACACTGAAGCTTTCTTT. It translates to CASSAAGNTEAFF.

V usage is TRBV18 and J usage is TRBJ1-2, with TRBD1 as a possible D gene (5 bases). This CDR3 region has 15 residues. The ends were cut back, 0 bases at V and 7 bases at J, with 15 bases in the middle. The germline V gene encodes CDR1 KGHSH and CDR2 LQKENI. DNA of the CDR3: TGTGCCAGCTCACCACCGTCAAGGGAGGGGTCTGGCTACACCTTC. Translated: CASSPPSREGSGYTF.

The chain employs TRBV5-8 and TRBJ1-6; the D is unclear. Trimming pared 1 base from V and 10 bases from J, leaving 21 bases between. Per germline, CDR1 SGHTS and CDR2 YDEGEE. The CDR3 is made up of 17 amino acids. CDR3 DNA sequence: TGTGCCAGCAGCTTGTCACAATACGATGGGCTGTTGTCACCCCTCCACTTT. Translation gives CASSLSQYDGLLSPLHF.

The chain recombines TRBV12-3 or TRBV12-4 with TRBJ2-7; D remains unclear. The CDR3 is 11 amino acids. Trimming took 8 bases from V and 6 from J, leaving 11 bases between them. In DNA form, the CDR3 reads TGTGCCAGCGGGCGTGGAACCGAGCAGTACTTC. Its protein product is CASGRGTEQYF.